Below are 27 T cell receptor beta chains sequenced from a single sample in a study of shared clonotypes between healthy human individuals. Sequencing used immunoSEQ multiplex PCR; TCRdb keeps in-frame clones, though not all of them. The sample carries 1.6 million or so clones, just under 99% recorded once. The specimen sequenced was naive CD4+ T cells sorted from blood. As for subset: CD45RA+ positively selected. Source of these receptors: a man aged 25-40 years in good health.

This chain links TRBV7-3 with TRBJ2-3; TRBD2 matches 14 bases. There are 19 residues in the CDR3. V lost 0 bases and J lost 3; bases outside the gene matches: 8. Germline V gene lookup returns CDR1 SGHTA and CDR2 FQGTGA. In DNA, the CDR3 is TGTGCCAGCAGCTTAACGGGGCAGGGACTAGCGGGAGTAACAGATACGCAGTATTTT. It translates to CASSLTGQGLAGVTDTQYF.

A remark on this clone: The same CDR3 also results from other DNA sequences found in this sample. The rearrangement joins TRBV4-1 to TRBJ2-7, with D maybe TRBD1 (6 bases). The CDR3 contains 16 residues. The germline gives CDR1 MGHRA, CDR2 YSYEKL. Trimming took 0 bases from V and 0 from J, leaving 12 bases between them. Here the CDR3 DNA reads TGCGCCAGCAGCCAAGATCTAACAGGGAGCTCCTACGAGCAGTACTTC. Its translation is CASSQDLTGSSYEQYF.

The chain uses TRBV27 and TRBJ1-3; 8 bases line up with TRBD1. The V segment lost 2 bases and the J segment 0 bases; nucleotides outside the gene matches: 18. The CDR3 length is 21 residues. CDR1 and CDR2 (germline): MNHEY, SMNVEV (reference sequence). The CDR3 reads CASSLHRISGVTGGSGNTIYF. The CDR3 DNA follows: TGTGCCAGCAGTTTACACCGCATCTCCGGAGTCACAGGGGGCTCTGGAAACACCATATATTTT.

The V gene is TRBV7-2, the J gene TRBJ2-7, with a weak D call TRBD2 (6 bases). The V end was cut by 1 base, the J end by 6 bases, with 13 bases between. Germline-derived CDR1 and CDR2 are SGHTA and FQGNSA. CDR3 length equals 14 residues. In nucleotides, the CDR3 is TGTGCCAGCAGCTTAGTCAGGGTGGGGGGCGAGCAGTACTTC. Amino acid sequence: CASSLVRVGGEQYF.

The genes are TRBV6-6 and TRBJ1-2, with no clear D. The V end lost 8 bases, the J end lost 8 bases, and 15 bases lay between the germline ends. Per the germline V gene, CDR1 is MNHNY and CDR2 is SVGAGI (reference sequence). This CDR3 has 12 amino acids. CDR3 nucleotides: TGTGCCAGCTATACCGGGCGAGGGGGCTACACCTTC. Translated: CASYTGRGGYTF.

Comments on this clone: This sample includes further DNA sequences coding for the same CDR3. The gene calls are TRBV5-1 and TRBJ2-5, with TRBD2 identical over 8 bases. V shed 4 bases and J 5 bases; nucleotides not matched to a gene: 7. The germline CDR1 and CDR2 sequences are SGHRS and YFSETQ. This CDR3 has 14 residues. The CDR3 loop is CASSPGLAGETQYF. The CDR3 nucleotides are TGCGCCAGCAGCCCAGGACTAGCTGGGGAGACCCAGTACTTC.

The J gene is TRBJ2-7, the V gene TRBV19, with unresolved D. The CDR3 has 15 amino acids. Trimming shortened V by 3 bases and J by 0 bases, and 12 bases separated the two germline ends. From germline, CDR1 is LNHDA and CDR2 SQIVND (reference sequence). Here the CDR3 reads CASSMWGGSSYEQYF. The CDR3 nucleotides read TGTGCCAGTAGTATGTGGGGTGGTAGCTCCTACGAGCAGTACTTC.

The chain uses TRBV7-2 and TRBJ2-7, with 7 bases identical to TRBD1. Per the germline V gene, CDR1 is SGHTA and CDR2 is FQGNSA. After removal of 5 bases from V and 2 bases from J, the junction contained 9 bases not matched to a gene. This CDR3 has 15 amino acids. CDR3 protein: CASSPGTDPTYEQYF. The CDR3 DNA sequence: TGTGCCAGCAGCCCAGGGACAGATCCTACCTACGAGCAGTACTTC.

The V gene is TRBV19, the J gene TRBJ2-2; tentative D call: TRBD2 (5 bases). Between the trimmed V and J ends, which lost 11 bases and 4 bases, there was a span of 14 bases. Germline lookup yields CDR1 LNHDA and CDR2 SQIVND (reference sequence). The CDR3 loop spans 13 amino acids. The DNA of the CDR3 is TGTGCCCTAAGGGAGATCGGCACCGGGGAGCTGTTTTTT. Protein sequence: CALREIGTGELFF. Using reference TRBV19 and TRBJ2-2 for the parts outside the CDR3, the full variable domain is DGGITQSPKYLFRKEGQNVTLSCEQNLNHDAMYWYRQDPGQGLRLIYYSQIVNDFQKGDIAEGYSVSREKKESFPLTVTSAQKNPTAFYLCALREIGTGELFFGEGSRLTVL.

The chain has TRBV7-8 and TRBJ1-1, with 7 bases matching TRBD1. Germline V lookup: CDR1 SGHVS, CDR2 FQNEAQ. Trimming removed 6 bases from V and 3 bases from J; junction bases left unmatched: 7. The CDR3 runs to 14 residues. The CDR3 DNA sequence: TGTGCCAGCAGACCCAAACAGGGGTACACTGAAGCTTTCTTT. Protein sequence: CASRPKQGYTEAFF.

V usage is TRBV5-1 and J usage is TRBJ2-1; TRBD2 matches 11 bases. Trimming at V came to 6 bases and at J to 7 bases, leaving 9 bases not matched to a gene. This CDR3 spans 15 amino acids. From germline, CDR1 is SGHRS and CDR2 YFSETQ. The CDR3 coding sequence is TGCGCCAGCAAACATCCACTAGCGGGGGCTAATGAGCAGTTCTTC. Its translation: CASKHPLAGANEQFF.

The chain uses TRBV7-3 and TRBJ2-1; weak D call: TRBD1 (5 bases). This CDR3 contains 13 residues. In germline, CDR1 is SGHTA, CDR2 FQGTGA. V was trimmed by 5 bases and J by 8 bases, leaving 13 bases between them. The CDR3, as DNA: TGTGCCAGCAGCCCGACCCAGGGTCATGAGCAGTTCTTC. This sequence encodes CASSPTQGHEQFF.

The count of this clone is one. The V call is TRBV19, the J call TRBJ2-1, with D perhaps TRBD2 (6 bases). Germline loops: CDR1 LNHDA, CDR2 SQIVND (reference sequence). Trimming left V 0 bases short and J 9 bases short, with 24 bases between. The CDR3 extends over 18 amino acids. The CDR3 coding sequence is TGTGCCAGTAGTATAGATCGGTCGGGCATCAAACAGCGGGCTGAGCAGTTCTTC. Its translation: CASSIDRSGIKQRAEQFF.

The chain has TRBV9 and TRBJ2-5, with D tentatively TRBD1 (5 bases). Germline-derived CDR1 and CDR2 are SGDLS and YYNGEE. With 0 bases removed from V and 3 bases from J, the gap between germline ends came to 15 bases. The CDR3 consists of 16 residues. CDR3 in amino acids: CASSVGLRQPEETQYF. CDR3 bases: TGTGCCAGCAGCGTAGGTCTCCGACAGCCAGAAGAGACCCAGTACTTC.

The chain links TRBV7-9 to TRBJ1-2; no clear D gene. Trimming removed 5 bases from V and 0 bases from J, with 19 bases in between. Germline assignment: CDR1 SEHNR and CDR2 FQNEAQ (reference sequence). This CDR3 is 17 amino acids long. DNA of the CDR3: TGTGCCAGCAGCCCTAGATACCCCGACAAAACTAACTATGGCTACACCTTC. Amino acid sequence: CASSPRYPDKTNYGYTF.

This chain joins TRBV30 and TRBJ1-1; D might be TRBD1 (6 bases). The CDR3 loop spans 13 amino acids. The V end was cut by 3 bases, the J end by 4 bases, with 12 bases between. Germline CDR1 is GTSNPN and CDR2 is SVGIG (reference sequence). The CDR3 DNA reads TGTGCCTGGAGGACAGGCGGGAGCACTGAAGCTTTCTTT. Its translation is CAWRTGGSTEAFF.

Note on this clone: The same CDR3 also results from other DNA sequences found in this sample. The CDR3 protein is CASSVEGYNEQFF. The CDR3, as DNA: TGTGCCAGCAGCGTCGAGGGGTACAATGAGCAGTTCTTC. V is TRBV9 and J is TRBJ2-1; the D gene could be TRBD1 or TRBD2 (5 bases each). Per germline, CDR1 SGDLS and CDR2 YYNGEE. V was trimmed by 2 bases and J by 4 bases, leaving 7 bases between them. There are 13 residues in the CDR3.

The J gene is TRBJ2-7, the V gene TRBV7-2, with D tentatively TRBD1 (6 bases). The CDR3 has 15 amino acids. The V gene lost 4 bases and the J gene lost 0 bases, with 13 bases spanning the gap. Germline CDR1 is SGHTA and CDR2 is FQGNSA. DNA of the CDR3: TGTGCCAGCAGCTCCCGACAGGCCAGCTCCTACGAGCAGTACTTC. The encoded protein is CASSSRQASSYEQYF.

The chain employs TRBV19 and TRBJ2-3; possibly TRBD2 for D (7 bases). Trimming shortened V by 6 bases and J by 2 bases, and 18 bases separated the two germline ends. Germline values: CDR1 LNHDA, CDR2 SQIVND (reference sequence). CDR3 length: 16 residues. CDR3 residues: CASRALGGGITDTQYF. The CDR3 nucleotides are TGTGCCAGTAGAGCCCTAGGGGGGGGAATCACAGATACGCAGTATTTT.

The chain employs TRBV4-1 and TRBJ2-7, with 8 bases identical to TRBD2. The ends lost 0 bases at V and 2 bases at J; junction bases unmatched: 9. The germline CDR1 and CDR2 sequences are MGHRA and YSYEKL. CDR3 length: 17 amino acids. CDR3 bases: TGCGCCAGCAGCCAAGATCTGATGGCGGGAGGTACCTACGAGCAGTACTTC. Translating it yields CASSQDLMAGGTYEQYF.

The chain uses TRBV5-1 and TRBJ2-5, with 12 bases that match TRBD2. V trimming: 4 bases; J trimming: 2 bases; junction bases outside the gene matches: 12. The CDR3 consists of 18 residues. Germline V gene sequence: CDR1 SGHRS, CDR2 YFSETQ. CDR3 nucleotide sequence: TGCGCCAGCAGCGCCACTGGACTAGCGGGACCGGGGCAAGAGACCCAGTACTTC. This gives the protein CASSATGLAGPGQETQYF. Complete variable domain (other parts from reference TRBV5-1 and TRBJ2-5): KAGVTQTPRYLIKTRGQQVTLSCSPISGHRSVSWYQQTPGQGLQFLFEYFSETQRNKGNFPGRFSGRQFSNSRSEMNVSTLELGDSALYLCASSATGLAGPGQETQYFGPGTRLLVL.

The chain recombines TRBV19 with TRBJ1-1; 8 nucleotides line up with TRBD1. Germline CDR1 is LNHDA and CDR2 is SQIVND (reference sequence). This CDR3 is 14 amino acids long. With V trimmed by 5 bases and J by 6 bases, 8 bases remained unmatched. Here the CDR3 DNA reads TGTGCCAGTAGTTCCCGGACAGGGCAGCCTGAAGCTTTCTTT. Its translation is CASSSRTGQPEAFF.

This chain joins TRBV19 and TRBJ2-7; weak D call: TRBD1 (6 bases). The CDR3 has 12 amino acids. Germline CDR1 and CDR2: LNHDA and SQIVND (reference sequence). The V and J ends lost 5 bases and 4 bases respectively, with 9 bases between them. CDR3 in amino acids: CASSGGSYEQYF. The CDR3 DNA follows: TGTGCCAGTAGTGGGGGCAGTTACGAGCAGTACTTC.

CDR3 sequence reads: CASSLGPASGSFEQFF. The CDR3, as DNA: TGCGCCAGCAGCTTGGGTCCGGCTAGCGGGAGTTTTGAGCAGTTCTTC. This sequence joins TRBV5-1 and TRBJ2-1; 10 bases are shared with TRBD2. V trimming: 0 bases; J trimming: 9 bases; junction bases outside the gene matches: 9. Germline assignment: CDR1 SGHRS and CDR2 YFSETQ. CDR3 length: 16 amino acids.

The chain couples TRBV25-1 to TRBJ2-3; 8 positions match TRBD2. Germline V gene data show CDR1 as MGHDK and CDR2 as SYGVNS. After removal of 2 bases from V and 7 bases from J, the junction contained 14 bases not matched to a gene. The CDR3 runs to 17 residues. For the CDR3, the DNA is TGTGCCAGCAGTGAACGCACGGTAGCGGGGTCCCATCATACGCAGTATTTT. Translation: CASSERTVAGSHHTQYF.

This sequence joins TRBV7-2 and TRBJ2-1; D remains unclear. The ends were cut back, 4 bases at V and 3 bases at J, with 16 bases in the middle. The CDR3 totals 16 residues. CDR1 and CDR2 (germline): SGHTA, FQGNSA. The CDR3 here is CASSYGFSNFYNEQFF. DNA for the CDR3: TGTGCCAGCAGCTACGGATTTAGCAACTTCTACAATGAGCAGTTCTTC.

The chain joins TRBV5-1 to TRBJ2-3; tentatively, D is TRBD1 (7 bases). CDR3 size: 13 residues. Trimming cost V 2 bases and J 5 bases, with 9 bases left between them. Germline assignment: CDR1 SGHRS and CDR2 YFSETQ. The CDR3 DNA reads TGCGCCAGCAGCTTCCAGGGGGGAGATACGCAGTATTTT. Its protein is CASSFQGGDTQYF.